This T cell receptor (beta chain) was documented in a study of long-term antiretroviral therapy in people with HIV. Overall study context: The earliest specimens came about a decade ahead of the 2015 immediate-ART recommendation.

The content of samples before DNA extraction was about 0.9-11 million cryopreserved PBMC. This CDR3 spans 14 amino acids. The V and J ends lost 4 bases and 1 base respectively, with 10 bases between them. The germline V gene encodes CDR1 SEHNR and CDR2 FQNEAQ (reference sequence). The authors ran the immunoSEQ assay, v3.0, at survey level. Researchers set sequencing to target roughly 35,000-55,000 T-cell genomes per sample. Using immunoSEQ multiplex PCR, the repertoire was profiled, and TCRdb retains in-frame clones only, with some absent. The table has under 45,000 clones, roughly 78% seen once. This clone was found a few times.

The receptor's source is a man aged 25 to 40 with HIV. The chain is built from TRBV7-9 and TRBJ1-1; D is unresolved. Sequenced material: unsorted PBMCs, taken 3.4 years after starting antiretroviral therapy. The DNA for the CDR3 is TGTGCCAGCAGCTCAGGAGATCCGAACACTGAAGCTTTCTTT. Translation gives CASSSGDPNTEAFF.